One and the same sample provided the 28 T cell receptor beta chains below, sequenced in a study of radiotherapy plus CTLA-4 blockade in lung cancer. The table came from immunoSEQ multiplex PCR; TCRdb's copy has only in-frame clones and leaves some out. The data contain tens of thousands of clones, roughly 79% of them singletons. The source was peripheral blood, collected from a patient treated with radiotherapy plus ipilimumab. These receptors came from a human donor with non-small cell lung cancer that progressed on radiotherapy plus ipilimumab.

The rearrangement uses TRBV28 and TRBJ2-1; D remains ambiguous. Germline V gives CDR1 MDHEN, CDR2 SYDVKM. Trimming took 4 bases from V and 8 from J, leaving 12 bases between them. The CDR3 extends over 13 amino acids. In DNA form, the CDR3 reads TGTGCCAGCAGTTCCCCCCCAGGCGATGAGCAGTTCTTC. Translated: CASSSPPGDEQFF.

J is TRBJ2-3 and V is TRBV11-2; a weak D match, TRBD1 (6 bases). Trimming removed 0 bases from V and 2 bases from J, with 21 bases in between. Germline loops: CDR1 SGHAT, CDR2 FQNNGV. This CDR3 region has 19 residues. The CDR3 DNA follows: TGTGCCAGCAGCTTAGACGCCCTTCGACAGGTCGCTCCCACAGATACGCAGTATTTT. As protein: CASSLDALRQVAPTDTQYF.

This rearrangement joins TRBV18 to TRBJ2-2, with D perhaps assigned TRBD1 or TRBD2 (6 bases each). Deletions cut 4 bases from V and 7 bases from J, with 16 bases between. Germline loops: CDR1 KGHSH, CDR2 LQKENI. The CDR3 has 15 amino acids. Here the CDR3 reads CASSQGGTSIGELFF. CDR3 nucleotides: TGTGCCAGCTCACAGGGGGGAACCTCAATCGGGGAGCTGTTTTTT.

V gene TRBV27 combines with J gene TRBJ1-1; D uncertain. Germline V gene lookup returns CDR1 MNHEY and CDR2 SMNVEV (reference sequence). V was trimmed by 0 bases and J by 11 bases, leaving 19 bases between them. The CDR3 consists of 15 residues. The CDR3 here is CASSLSGTARSPAFF. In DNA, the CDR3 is TGTGCCAGCAGTTTATCGGGCACGGCCCGCAGCCCGGCTTTCTTT.

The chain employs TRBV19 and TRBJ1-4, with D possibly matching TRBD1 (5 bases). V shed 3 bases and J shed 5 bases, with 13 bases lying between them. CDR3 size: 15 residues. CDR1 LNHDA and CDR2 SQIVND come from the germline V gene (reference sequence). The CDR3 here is CASSMGTANNEKLFF. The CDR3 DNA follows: TGTGCCAGTAGTATGGGGACGGCTAACAATGAAAAACTGTTTTTT.

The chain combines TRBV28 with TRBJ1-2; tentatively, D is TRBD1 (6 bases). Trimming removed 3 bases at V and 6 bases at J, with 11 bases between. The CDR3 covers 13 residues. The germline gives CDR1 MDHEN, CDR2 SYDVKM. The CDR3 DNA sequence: TGTGCCAGCAGTTTTGCAGGGGAGGATGGCTACACCTTC. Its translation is CASSFAGEDGYTF.

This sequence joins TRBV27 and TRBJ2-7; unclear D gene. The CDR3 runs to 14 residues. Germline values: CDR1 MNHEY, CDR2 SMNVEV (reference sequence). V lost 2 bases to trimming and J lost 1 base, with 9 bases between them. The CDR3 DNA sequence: TGTGCCAGCAGTTTAGAGCCCCAGTCCTACGAGCAGTACTTC. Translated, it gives CASSLEPQSYEQYF.

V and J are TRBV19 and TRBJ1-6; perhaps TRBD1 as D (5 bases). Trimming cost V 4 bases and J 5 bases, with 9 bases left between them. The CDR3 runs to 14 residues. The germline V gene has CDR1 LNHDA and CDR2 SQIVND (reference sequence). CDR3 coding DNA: TGTGCCAGTAGTAGAGGGGACGATAATTCACCCCTCCACTTT. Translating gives CASSRGDDNSPLHF.

Written as DNA, the CDR3 is TGTGCCAGCAGCCCCCGGACTAGCGGGAGAACAGATACGCAGTATTTT. Protein product: CASSPRTSGRTDTQYF. The chain joins TRBV9 to TRBJ2-3; 13 bases line up with TRBD2. The trim removed 4 bases at V and 3 bases at J, leaving 5 bases unmatched. The CDR3 length is 16 residues. Germline values: CDR1 SGDLS, CDR2 YYNGEE.

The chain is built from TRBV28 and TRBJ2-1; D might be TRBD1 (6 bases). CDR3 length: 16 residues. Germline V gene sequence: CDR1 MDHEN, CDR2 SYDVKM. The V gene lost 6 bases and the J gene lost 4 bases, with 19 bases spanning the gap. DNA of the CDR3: TGTGCCAGCAGGACTAACCAGGGACAACCGTACAATGAGCAGTTCTTC. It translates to CASRTNQGQPYNEQFF.

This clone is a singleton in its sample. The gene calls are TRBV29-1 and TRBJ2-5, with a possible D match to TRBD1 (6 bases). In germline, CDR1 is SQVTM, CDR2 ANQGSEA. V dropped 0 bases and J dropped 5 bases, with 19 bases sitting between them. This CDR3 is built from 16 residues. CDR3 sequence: CSVEDLILTGGETQYF. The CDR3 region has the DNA TGCAGCGTTGAAGATCTAATTCTGACAGGCGGGGAGACCCAGTACTTC.

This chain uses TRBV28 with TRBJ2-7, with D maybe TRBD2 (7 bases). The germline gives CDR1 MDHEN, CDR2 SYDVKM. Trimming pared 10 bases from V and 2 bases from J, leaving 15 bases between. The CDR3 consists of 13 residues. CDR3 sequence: CATIAGATYEQYF. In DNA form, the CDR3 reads TGTGCCACCATTGCGGGGGCCACCTACGAGCAGTACTTC.

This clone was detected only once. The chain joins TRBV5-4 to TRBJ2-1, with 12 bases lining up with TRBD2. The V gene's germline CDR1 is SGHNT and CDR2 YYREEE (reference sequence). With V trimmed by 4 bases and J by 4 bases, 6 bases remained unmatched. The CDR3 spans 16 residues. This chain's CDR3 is CASSDGTSGSYNEQFF. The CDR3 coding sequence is TGTGCCAGCAGCGACGGGACTAGCGGGTCGTACAATGAGCAGTTCTTC.

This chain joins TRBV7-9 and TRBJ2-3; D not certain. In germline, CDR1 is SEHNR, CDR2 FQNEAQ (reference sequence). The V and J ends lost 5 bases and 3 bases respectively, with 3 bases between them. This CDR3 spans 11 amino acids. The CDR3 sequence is CASSVTDTQYF. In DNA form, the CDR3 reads TGTGCCAGCAGCGTTACAGATACGCAGTATTTT.

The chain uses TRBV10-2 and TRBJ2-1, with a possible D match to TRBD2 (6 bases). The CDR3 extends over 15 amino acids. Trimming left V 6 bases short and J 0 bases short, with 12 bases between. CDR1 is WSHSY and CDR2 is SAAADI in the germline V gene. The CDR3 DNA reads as TGCGCCAGCAGGGGACTGGAGAGCTCCTACAATGAGCAGTTCTTC. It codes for CASRGLESSYNEQFF.

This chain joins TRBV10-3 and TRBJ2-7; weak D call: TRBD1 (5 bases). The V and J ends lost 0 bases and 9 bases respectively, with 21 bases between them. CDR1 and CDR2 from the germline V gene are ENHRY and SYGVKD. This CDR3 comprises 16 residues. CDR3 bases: TGTGCCATCAGTGAGTCGGTCAGAACATCCTCCAGGGTGCAGTACTTC. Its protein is CAISESVRTSSRVQYF.

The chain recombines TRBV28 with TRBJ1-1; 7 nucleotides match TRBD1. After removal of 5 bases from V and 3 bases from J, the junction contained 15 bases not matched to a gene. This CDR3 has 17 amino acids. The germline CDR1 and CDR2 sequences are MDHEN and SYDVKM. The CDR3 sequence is CASSAEMDRFRDTEAFF. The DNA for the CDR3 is TGTGCCAGCAGTGCCGAAATGGACAGGTTTCGGGACACTGAAGCTTTCTTT.

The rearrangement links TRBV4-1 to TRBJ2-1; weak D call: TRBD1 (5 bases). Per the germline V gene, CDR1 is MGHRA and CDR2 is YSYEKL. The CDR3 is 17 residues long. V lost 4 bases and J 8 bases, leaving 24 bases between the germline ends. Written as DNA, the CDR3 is TGCGCCAGCAGCCCAGTGGTGTGGGGTAGAAGGGGTGATGAGCAGTTCTTC. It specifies CASSPVVWGRRGDEQFF.

The CDR3: CASSFGQIVQDTQYF. The CDR3 DNA follows: TGTGCCAGCAGCTTCGGGCAGATAGTTCAAGATACGCAGTATTTT. The chain carries TRBV7-9 and TRBJ2-3; D uncertain. The CDR3 runs 15 residues. The V gene lost 3 bases and the J gene lost 5 bases, with 15 bases spanning the gap. Germline-derived CDR1 and CDR2 are SEHNR and FQNEAQ (reference sequence).

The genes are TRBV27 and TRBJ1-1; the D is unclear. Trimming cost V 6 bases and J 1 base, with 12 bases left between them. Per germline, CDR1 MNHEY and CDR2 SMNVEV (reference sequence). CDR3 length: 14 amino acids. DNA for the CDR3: TGTGCCAGCAGCTCCCTTGAAAGGAACACTGAAGCTTTCTTT. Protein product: CASSSLERNTEAFF.

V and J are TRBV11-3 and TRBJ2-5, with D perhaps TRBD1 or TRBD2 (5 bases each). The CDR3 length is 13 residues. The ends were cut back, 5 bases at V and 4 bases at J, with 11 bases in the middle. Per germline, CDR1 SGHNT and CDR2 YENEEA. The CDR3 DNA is TGTGCCAGCAGCCCCCGTGGGGGAGAGACCCAGTACTTC. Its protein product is CASSPRGGETQYF.

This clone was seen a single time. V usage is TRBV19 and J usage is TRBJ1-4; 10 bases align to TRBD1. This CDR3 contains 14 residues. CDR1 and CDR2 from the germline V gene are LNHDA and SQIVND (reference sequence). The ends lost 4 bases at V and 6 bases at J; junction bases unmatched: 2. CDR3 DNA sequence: TGTGCCAGTAGTAAGGGGACAGGGGATGAAAAACTGTTTTTT. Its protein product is CASSKGTGDEKLFF.

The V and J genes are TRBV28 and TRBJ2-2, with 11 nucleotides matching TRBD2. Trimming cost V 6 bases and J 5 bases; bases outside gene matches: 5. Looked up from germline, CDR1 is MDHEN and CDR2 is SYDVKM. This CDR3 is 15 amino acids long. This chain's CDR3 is CASSKLAGVTGELFF. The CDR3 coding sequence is TGTGCCAGCAGCAAACTAGCGGGGGTGACCGGGGAGCTGTTTTTT. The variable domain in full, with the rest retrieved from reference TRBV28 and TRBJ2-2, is DVKVTQSSRYLVKRTGEKVFLECVQDMDHENMFWYRQDPGLGLRLIYFSYDVKMKEKGDIPEGYSVSREKKERFSLILESASTNQTSMYLCASSKLAGVTGELFFGEGSRLTVL.

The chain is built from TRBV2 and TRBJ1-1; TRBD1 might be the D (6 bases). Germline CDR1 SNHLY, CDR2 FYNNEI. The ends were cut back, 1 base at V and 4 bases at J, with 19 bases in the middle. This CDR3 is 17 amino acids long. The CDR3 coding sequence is TGTGCCAGCAGTGAAGGGGTCCTTAAACAGGGAAGCACTGAAGCTTTCTTT. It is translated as CASSEGVLKQGSTEAFF.

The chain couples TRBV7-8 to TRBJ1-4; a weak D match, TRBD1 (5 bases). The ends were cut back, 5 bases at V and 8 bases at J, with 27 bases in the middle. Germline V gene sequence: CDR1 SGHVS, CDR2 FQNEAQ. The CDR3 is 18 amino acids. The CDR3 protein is CASSARAGIGSTGEKLFF. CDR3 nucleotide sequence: TGTGCCAGCAGCGCAAGGGCGGGGATCGGGAGCACAGGAGAAAAACTGTTTTTT.

CDR3 in DNA: TGTGCCATCACACCCGCGAGCAATCAGCCCCAGCATTTT. Amino acids: CAITPASNQPQHF. This sequence joins TRBV10-3 and TRBJ1-5; no clear D. Germline V lookup: CDR1 ENHRY, CDR2 SYGVKD. This CDR3 region has 13 residues. The V gene lost 7 bases and the J gene lost 1 base, with 8 bases spanning the gap.

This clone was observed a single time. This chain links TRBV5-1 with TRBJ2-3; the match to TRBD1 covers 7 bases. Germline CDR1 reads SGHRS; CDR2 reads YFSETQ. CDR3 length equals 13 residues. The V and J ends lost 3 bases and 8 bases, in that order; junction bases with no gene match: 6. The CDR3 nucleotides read TGCGCCAGCAGCTACGGGACAGCCTCTACGCAGTATTTT. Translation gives CASSYGTASTQYF.

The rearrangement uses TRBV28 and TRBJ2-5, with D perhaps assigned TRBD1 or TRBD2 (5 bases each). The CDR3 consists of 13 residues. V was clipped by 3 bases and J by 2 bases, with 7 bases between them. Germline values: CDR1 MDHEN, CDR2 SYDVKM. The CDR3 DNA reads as TGTGCCAGCAGTTTCTGGGGGCAAGAGACCCAGTACTTC. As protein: CASSFWGQETQYF.